The 22 T cell receptor beta chains below were found in one sample sequenced in a study of esophageal squamous cell carcinoma tumors. PCR used a TCR alpha or TCR beta constant-region primer with a P20EA primer, then nested PCR with CA2 or CB2. A polyT18-containing BSL-18E primer started reverse transcription before unbiased adaptor ligation RT-PCR amplified the TCR genes. TCRdb used MiXCR to reprocess the 5' RACE reads, holding one entry per CDR3 protein. The table records thousands of distinct CDR3 sequences, about 20% of them present only once. Material for sequencing was tumor tissue. The receptors come from a man aged 45 to 79 with esophageal squamous cell carcinoma.

This clonotype was picked up a small number of times. The chain has TRBV19 and TRBJ2-7; possibly TRBD2 for D (7 bases). Germline V lookup: CDR1 LNHDA, CDR2 SQIVND (reference sequence). The V and J ends lost 5 bases and 0 bases respectively, with 14 bases between them. The CDR3 totals 15 residues. The CDR3 nucleotides are TGTGCCAGTAGTGCACAGGGCGGGAGCTCCTACGAGCAGTACTTC. Amino acids: CASSAQGGSSYEQYF.

By frequency in the sample, this clonotype is medium-sized. DNA for the CDR3: TGTGCCAGCAGCTTACTAAGTAGCGGGAGGCCCGGGGAGCTGTTTTTT. It translates to CASSLLSSGRPGELFF. V gene TRBV11-2 combines with J gene TRBJ2-2, with 10 bases fitting TRBD2. Losses at the gene ends were 2 bases for V and 6 bases for J; bases not matched to a gene: 6. There are 16 residues in the CDR3. Germline assignment: CDR1 SGHAT and CDR2 FQNNGV. The entire variable domain, with the rest obtained from reference TRBV11-2 and TRBJ2-2, is as follows: EAGVAQSPRYKIIEKRQSVAFWCNPISGHATLYWYQQILGQGPKLLIQFQNNGVVDDSQLPKDRFSAERLKGVDSTLKIQPAKLEDSAVYLCASSLLSSGRPGELFFGEGSRLTVL.

The chain has TRBV9 and TRBJ2-1; D uncertain. Per the germline V gene, CDR1 is SGDLS and CDR2 is YYNGEE. V dropped 4 bases and J dropped 8 bases, with 13 bases sitting between them. The CDR3 runs 13 residues. The CDR3 coding sequence is TGTGCCAGCAGCTACCCTACGTCTGATGAGCAGTTCTTC. It yields the protein CASSYPTSDEQFF.

A few counts support this clonotype. The chain links TRBV5-5 to TRBJ2-7; D uncertain. This CDR3 comprises 15 residues. Deletions cut 0 bases from V and 0 bases from J, with 10 bases between. Looked up from germline, CDR1 is SGHKS and CDR2 is YYEKEE (reference sequence). In DNA form, the CDR3 reads TGTGCCAGCAGCTTGGGACCCATGAGCTCCTACGAGCAGTACTTC. This translates into CASSLGPMSSYEQYF.

This clonotype was detected only a few times. The chain is built from TRBV7-8 and TRBJ2-3; D may be TRBD1 (6 bases). V was clipped by 5 bases and J by 2 bases, with 14 bases between them. The CDR3 has 15 amino acids. CDR1 and CDR2 (germline): SGHVS, FQNEAQ. The CDR3 region is CASSPRTVYTDTQYF. The CDR3 region has the DNA TGTGCCAGCAGCCCACGGACAGTATACACAGATACGCAGTATTTT.

Of note for this clonotype: This may be a read error: a much more frequent sequence differs by one nucleotide. The chain is built from TRBV10-3 and TRBJ2-2; 7 nucleotides line up with TRBD1. The CDR3 has 14 amino acids. The trim removed 5 bases at V and 0 bases at J, leaving 0 bases unmatched. Germline V gene lookup returns CDR1 ENHRY and CDR2 SYGVKD. The CDR3 DNA follows: TGTGCCATCAGTCAGGGGGCGAACACCGGGGAGCTGTTTTTT. Translated, it gives CAISQGANTGELFF.

The chain is built from TRBV19 and TRBJ1-5; no firm D call. This CDR3 region has 14 residues. The V and J ends lost 6 bases and 3 bases respectively, with 12 bases between them. CDR1 LNHDA and CDR2 SQIVND come from the germline V gene (reference sequence). DNA for the CDR3: TGTGCCAGTAGGGACCGCACTCACAATCAGCCCCAGCATTTT. Protein: CASRDRTHNQPQHF.

This clonotype was seen more than once but under ten times. The V gene is TRBV5-1, the J gene TRBJ1-2; D is undetermined. Per the germline V gene, CDR1 is SGHRS and CDR2 is YFSETQ. V was pared by 0 bases and J by 10 bases, with 10 bases between. The CDR3 runs to 12 residues. The CDR3 is CASSLVGRNYTF. The CDR3 DNA sequence: TGCGCCAGCAGCTTGGTTGGCAGGAACTACACCTTC.

This clonotype is termed medium-sized. The V gene is TRBV7-8, the J gene TRBJ2-2; D is unclear. The V end was cut by 4 bases, the J end by 6 bases, with 6 bases between. CDR1 and CDR2 from the germline V gene are SGHVS and FQNEAQ. The CDR3 extends over 12 amino acids. CDR3 sequence reads: CASSSPPGELFF. CDR3 nucleotide sequence: TGTGCCAGCAGCTCCCCCCCCGGGGAGCTGTTTTTT.

This clonotype appeared a few times. The rearrangement joins TRBV20-1 to TRBJ1-2; D might be TRBD1 (5 bases). This CDR3 is 13 amino acids long. The V gene's germline CDR1 is DFQATT and CDR2 SNEGSKA (reference sequence). Trimming shortened V by 6 bases and J by 0 bases, and 11 bases separated the two germline ends. CDR3: CSAKWGSNYGYTF. The CDR3 coding sequence is TGCAGTGCCAAATGGGGGTCTAACTATGGCTACACCTTC.

This clonotype is judged medium-sized. The rearrangement uses TRBV25-1 and TRBJ2-7; TRBD2 matches 11 bases. The CDR3 has 15 amino acids. Trimming cost V 3 bases and J 7 bases; bases outside gene matches: 8. From germline, CDR1 is MGHDK and CDR2 SYGVNS. CDR3 nucleotide sequence: TGTGCCAGCAGTGATGCCGGGACTAGCGGTCGGGAGCAGTACTTC. Translating gives CASSDAGTSGREQYF.

The chain uses TRBV19 and TRBJ2-4; D call uncertain. Trimming pared 3 bases from V and 12 bases from J, leaving 9 bases between. This CDR3 has 11 residues. Germline V CDR1 and CDR2: LNHDA, SQIVND (reference sequence). The CDR3 nucleotides read TGTGCCAGTAGTATTGGGAATACTCAGTACTTC. Translation gives CASSIGNTQYF. The variable domain in full, with the rest retrieved from reference TRBV19 and TRBJ2-4, is DGGITQSPKYLFRKEGQNVTLSCEQNLNHDAMYWYRQDPGQGLRLIYYSQIVNDFQKGDIAEGYSVSREKKESFPLTVTSAQKNPTAFYLCASSIGNTQYFGAGTRLSVL.

By sample share, this clonotype is medium-sized. CDR3 loop: CASSGTSGYEQYF. The CDR3 DNA reads as TGTGCCAGCAGTGGGACTAGCGGCTACGAGCAGTACTTC. The chain uses TRBV2 and TRBJ2-7; the match to TRBD2 covers 10 bases. V trimming: 4 bases; J trimming: 3 bases; junction bases outside the gene matches: 0. This CDR3 is built from 13 residues. Germline lookup yields CDR1 SNHLY and CDR2 FYNNEI.

The table lists this clonotype with a few counts. The chain recombines TRBV18 with TRBJ2-5, with TRBD1 matching over 8 bases. CDR1 is KGHSH and CDR2 is LQKENI in the germline V gene. This CDR3 has 15 amino acids. V was clipped by 4 bases and J by 1 base; unmatched bases: 5. The CDR3 reads CASSRTGNAQETQYF. In nucleotides, the CDR3 is TGTGCCAGCTCACGGACAGGGAACGCCCAAGAGACCCAGTACTTC.

This clonotype was counted a few times. The CDR3 loop reads CASSPKPRGGRDTQYF. CDR3 sequence (DNA): TGTGCCAGCAGCCCGAAACCGAGGGGGGGGCGTGATACGCAGTATTTT. The gene calls are TRBV3-1 and TRBJ2-3, with D tentatively TRBD2 (7 bases). The CDR3 is made up of 16 amino acids. Germline V gives CDR1 LGHDT, CDR2 YNNKEL (reference sequence). Deletions cut 4 bases from V and 6 bases from J, with 20 bases between.

This clonotype was detected many times. The rearrangement joins TRBV4-1 to TRBJ1-5; D perhaps matches TRBD1 (5 bases). CDR1 and CDR2 from the germline V gene are MGHRA and YSYEKL. The CDR3 sequence is 15 residues long. The germline V and J ends were trimmed by 4 bases and 1 base, with 11 bases remaining between them. The CDR3 here is CASSPAGGSNQPQHF. The CDR3, as DNA: TGCGCCAGCAGCCCTGCGGGGGGAAGCAATCAGCCCCAGCATTTT.

In this sample, this clonotype turned up many times. V usage is TRBV4-1 and J usage is TRBJ2-1, with 8 bases matching TRBD1. This CDR3 spans 16 amino acids. Germline CDR1 is MGHRA and CDR2 is YSYEKL. The junction had 9 bases not matched to a gene; V was cut back by 4 bases and J by 4 bases. The CDR3 DNA is TGCGCCAGCAGCCCATTTCAGGGGGCGGGGTACAATGAGCAGTTCTTC. Encoded protein: CASSPFQGAGYNEQFF.

This clonotype appeared a single time. This may arise from a read error, as a much more abundant clone is one base away. The CDR3, as DNA: TGTGCCAGCACCCTACCGGGACTAGAGGGCTGGGAGCTGTTTTTT. Its translation: CASTLPGLEGWELFF. The rearrangement links TRBV25-1 to TRBJ2-2; TRBD2 agrees at 8 bases. V lost 7 bases and J lost 9; bases outside the gene matches: 13. The CDR3 has 15 amino acids. From germline, CDR1 is MGHDK and CDR2 SYGVNS.

The chain carries TRBV3-1 and TRBJ1-1; TRBD1 is a possible D gene (6 bases). Between the trimmed V and J ends, which lost 3 bases and 2 bases, there was a span of 10 bases. The germline gives CDR1 LGHDT, CDR2 YNNKEL (reference sequence). The CDR3 totals 14 residues. As DNA, the CDR3 is TGTGCCAGCAGCCAGGGGGCTGGCAACACTGAAGCTTTCTTT. Residues: CASSQGAGNTEAFF. Together with reference TRBV3-1 and TRBJ1-1, the CDR3 gives the full variable domain: DTAVSQTPKYLVTQMGNDKSIKCEQNLGHDTMYWYKQDSKKFLKIMFSYNNKELIINETVPNRFSPKSPDKAHLNLHINSLELGDSAVYFCASSQGAGNTEAFFGQGTRLTVV.

This chain joins TRBV2 and TRBJ2-2; 8 nucleotides align to TRBD1. This CDR3 is 15 amino acids long. Germline CDR1 and CDR2: SNHLY and FYNNEI. After removal of 5 bases from V and 3 bases from J, the junction contained 5 bases not matched to a gene. In nucleotides, the CDR3 is TGTGCCAGCAGTAGGACAGGGCAGGACACCGGGGAGCTGTTTTTT. Translation gives CASSRTGQDTGELFF.

This clonotype was detected a few times. This chain connects TRBV7-9 to TRBJ2-3, with D possibly being TRBD2 (6 bases). Trimming removed 1 base from V and 4 bases from J, with 12 bases in between. The CDR3 extends over 15 amino acids. Germline V gene data show CDR1 as SEHNR and CDR2 as FQNEAQ (reference sequence). DNA of the CDR3: TGTGCCAGCAGCTTAGGGTCGGGAGAGGCAGATACGCAGTATTTT. It codes for CASSLGSGEADTQYF. The full variable domain, its missing parts supplied by reference TRBV7-9 and TRBJ2-3, is DTGVSQNPRHKITKRGQNVTFRCDPISEHNRLYWYRQTLGQGPEFLTYFQNEAQLEKSRLLSDRFSAERPKGSFSTLEIQRTEQGDSAMYLCASSLGSGEADTQYFGPGTRLTVL.

The V call is TRBV28, the J call TRBJ1-1; 7 bases are shared with TRBD1. The CDR3 has 15 amino acids. The germline V gene encodes CDR1 MDHEN and CDR2 SYDVKM. The V and J ends lost 0 bases and 6 bases, in that order; junction bases with no gene match: 7. CDR3 bases: TGTGCCAGCAGTTTATGGGGACAGCTTAGACCTGAAGCTTTCTTT. Its protein is CASSLWGQLRPEAFF.